Below are 24 T cell receptor beta chains sequenced from a single sample in a study of cytomegalovirus exposure and HLA in healthy donors. Primers: 60 Vbeta forward and 13 Jbeta reverse. The data were produced by immunoSEQ multiplex PCR, yet TCRdb's version contains in-frame clones alone and is incomplete. The sample has 160,000 or so clones; around 83% are singletons. Material: PBMCs. The origin of the receptors is a woman aged 18 to 35 in good health and CMV-seronegative.

The CDR3, as DNA: TGTGCCAGCAGCTCAATAGCGGGAGATGCCGGGGAGCTGTTTTTT. It yields the protein CASSSIAGDAGELFF. The V gene is TRBV7-2, the J gene TRBJ2-2; 9 nucleotides align to TRBD2. The CDR3 is 15 amino acids. Losses at the gene ends were 4 bases for V and 6 bases for J; bases not matched to a gene: 6. Looked up from germline, CDR1 is SGHTA and CDR2 is FQGNSA.

The chain combines TRBV7-2 with TRBJ2-7, with D possibly being TRBD2 (5 bases). CDR1 is SGHTA, CDR2 FQGNSA, per germline. The germline V and J ends were trimmed by 8 bases and 9 bases, with 17 bases remaining between them. The CDR3 contains 12 residues. The CDR3 loop is CASGLLRQGQYF. The CDR3 bases are TGTGCCAGCGGACTCCTGCGGCAAGGGCAGTACTTC.

The chain combines TRBV18 with TRBJ1-1; unclear D gene. Trimming removed 2 bases at V and 0 bases at J, with 7 bases between. The CDR3 runs to 14 residues. Germline CDR1 is KGHSH and CDR2 is LQKENI. DNA for the CDR3: TGTGCCAGCTCACCAGGAGATTTGAACACTGAAGCTTTCTTT. Translation gives CASSPGDLNTEAFF.

V usage is TRBV10-2 and J usage is TRBJ1-5, with D uncertain. Germline assignment: CDR1 WSHSY and CDR2 SAAADI. Between the trimmed V and J ends, which lost 5 bases and 1 base, there was a span of 3 bases. The length of the CDR3 is 12 residues. Here the CDR3 DNA reads TGCGCCAGCAGTCCGAGCAATCAGCCCCAGCATTTT. Its translation is CASSPSNQPQHF.

This chain connects TRBV30 to TRBJ2-5; TRBD2 matches at 7 bases. Germline CDR1 and CDR2: GTSNPN and SVGIG (reference sequence). The CDR3 covers 17 residues. V shed 2 bases and J 4 bases; nucleotides not matched to a gene: 16. The CDR3 loop is CAWSFYPGLGGLETQYF. The CDR3 region has the DNA TGTGCCTGGAGTTTTTATCCGGGACTGGGAGGGTTAGAGACCCAGTACTTC.

The chain is built from TRBV5-1 and TRBJ2-3; possible D gene TRBD2, 6 bases. Looked up from germline, CDR1 is SGHRS and CDR2 is YFSETQ. V lost 3 bases and J 5 bases, leaving 16 bases between the germline ends. The CDR3 length is 15 residues. CDR3 coding DNA: TGCGCCAGCAGCTCAAGGGTGGGGCGGGAAGATACGCAGTATTTT. This codes for CASSSRVGREDTQYF. Full variable domain (rest looked up from reference TRBV5-1 and TRBJ2-3): KAGVTQTPRYLIKTRGQQVTLSCSPISGHRSVSWYQQTPGQGLQFLFEYFSETQRNKGNFPGRFSGRQFSNSRSEMNVSTLELGDSALYLCASSSRVGREDTQYFGPGTRLTVL.

The J gene is TRBJ1-2, the V gene TRBV28; 7 nucleotides align to TRBD1. The V gene's germline CDR1 is MDHEN and CDR2 SYDVKM. CDR3 size: 14 residues. The trim removed 8 bases at V and 7 bases at J, leaving 13 bases unmatched. CDR3 sequence (DNA): TGTGCCAGCGGGACAGCAACTCGGAAGGGTGGCTACACCTTC. Translated: CASGTATRKGGYTF.

About this clone: Compared with germline, one end of the junction differs, possibly owing to a read error. The chain joins TRBV7-9 to TRBJ2-7; 7 nucleotides line up with TRBD2. Germline CDR1 is SEHNR and CDR2 is FQNEAQ (reference sequence). This CDR3 is 15 amino acids long. CDR3 amino acids: CSSSTAGGRSYEQYF. Here the CDR3 DNA reads TGTTCCAGCAGCACTGCCGGGGGGAGGTCCTACGAGCAGTACTTC.

J is TRBJ1-5 and V is TRBV29-1, with TRBD1 matching 8 bases. This CDR3 comprises 14 residues. J was trimmed by 6 bases and V by 0 bases; bases with no gene match: 4. Germline V lookup: CDR1 SQVTM, CDR2 ANQGSEA. The CDR3 nucleotides read TGCAGCGTTGAAGATGGCACAGGGGGTCAGCCCCAGCATTTT. This translates into CSVEDGTGGQPQHF.

About this clone itself: The sample has other DNA sequences that encode this CDR3 too. This chain uses TRBV7-2 with TRBJ2-1, with 10 bases aligning to TRBD2. Germline V gives CDR1 SGHTA, CDR2 FQGNSA. J gave up 4 bases and V 1 base, and 1 base lay outside the gene matches. The CDR3 is 15 amino acids. CDR3 loop: CASSLGLAGYNEQFF. The CDR3 DNA follows: TGTGCCAGCAGCTTAGGACTAGCGGGTTACAATGAGCAGTTCTTC.

This clone was counted a single time. The rearrangement links TRBV5-1 to TRBJ2-5, with 8 bases fitting TRBD2. The V gene end was trimmed by 4 bases and the J gene end by 11 bases; junction bases not matched to a gene: 16. Germline V gene sequence: CDR1 SGHRS, CDR2 YFSETQ. The CDR3 runs to 15 residues. DNA for the CDR3: TGCGCCAGCAGCCCGGGGGTCAGCGGGGGCTTTGGGCAGTACTTC. Protein sequence: CASSPGVSGGFGQYF. Complete variable domain (other parts from reference TRBV5-1 and TRBJ2-5): KAGVTQTPRYLIKTRGQQVTLSCSPISGHRSVSWYQQTPGQGLQFLFEYFSETQRNKGNFPGRFSGRQFSNSRSEMNVSTLELGDSALYLCASSPGVSGGFGQYFGPGTRLLVL.

This clone showed up just once. This sequence joins TRBV9 and TRBJ2-1; 10 positions match TRBD2. Germline V lookup: CDR1 SGDLS, CDR2 YYNGEE. V was clipped by 3 bases and J by 4 bases; unmatched bases: 4. The CDR3 contains 15 residues. The CDR3 here is CASSASGGGYNEQFF. CDR3 sequence (DNA): TGTGCCAGCAGCGCAAGCGGGGGGGGATACAATGAGCAGTTCTTC.

This clone was found a few times. The rearrangement joins TRBV18 to TRBJ1-1; 9 bases fit TRBD1. The CDR3 covers 13 residues. The trim removed 4 bases at V and 8 bases at J, leaving 5 bases unmatched. Per germline, CDR1 KGHSH and CDR2 LQKENI. The CDR3 DNA reads TGTGCCAGCTCACAGGAACAGGGGGCCGAAGCTTTCTTT. Translation gives CASSQEQGAEAFF.

This chain joins TRBV7-2 and TRBJ2-1; D is possibly TRBD2 (6 bases). CDR1 and CDR2 (germline): SGHTA, FQGNSA. This CDR3 spans 15 amino acids. Trimming cost V 4 bases and J 2 bases, with 12 bases left between them. The CDR3 DNA reads as TGTGCCAGCAGCTCTTCTAGCGCGGCCTACAATGAGCAGTTCTTC. Protein product: CASSSSSAAYNEQFF.

This clone was detected only a few times. The rearrangement uses TRBV7-3 and TRBJ2-5, with 7 bases aligning to TRBD1. Germline V CDR1 and CDR2: SGHTA, FQGTGA. This CDR3 is 14 amino acids long. The V gene end was trimmed by 0 bases and the J gene end by 3 bases; junction bases not matched to a gene: 1. The CDR3: CASSLTGTEETQYF. The CDR3 DNA is TGTGCCAGCAGCTTAACGGGGACAGAAGAGACCCAGTACTTC.

The rearrangement links TRBV5-1 to TRBJ1-6; D perhaps matches TRBD1 (5 bases). The CDR3 has 15 amino acids. The germline V and J ends were trimmed by 5 bases and 5 bases, with 14 bases remaining between them. CDR1 and CDR2 from the germline V gene are SGHRS and YFSETQ. The CDR3 loop is CASRGGVGDNSPLHF. Here the CDR3 DNA reads TGCGCCAGCAGGGGGGGTGTAGGGGATAATTCACCCCTCCACTTT.

V and J are TRBV9 and TRBJ1-6; TRBD1 might be the D (6 bases). The germline V gene encodes CDR1 SGDLS and CDR2 YYNGEE. CDR3 size: 14 residues. V lost 1 base to trimming and J lost 11 bases, with 13 bases between them. CDR3 protein: CASSVNAGAPPLHF. The CDR3 DNA reads as TGTGCCAGCAGCGTAAACGCAGGGGCGCCACCCCTCCACTTT.

The chain joins TRBV7-3 to TRBJ1-6; maybe TRBD1 (6 bases). The CDR3 spans 15 residues. Trimming removed 5 bases from V and 6 bases from J, with 14 bases in between. CDR1 and CDR2 from the germline V gene are SGHTA and FQGTGA. In DNA, the CDR3 is TGTGCCAGCAGCCGCAGGGGCTGGGGTAATTCACCCCTCCACTTT. Its protein is CASSRRGWGNSPLHF.

CDR3 residues: CAWSASSYEQYF. The CDR3 region has the DNA TGTGCCTGGAGTGCTAGCTCCTACGAGCAGTACTTC. This sequence joins TRBV30 and TRBJ2-7; D gene ambiguous. The V end was cut by 1 base, the J end by 0 bases, with 4 bases between. CDR3 length: 12 amino acids. In germline, CDR1 is GTSNPN, CDR2 SVGIG (reference sequence).

This sequence joins TRBV4-3 and TRBJ2-5; D remains unclear. This CDR3 contains 15 residues. CDR1 and CDR2 from the germline V gene are LGHNA and YSLEER. Trimming shortened V by 1 base and J by 4 bases, and 13 bases separated the two germline ends. CDR3 region: CASSQAHAFGETQYF. In nucleotides, the CDR3 is TGCGCCAGCAGCCAAGCCCACGCGTTTGGAGAGACCCAGTACTTC.

For this clone: An end of the junction differs from the germline gene, which may be a read error. The chain has TRBV7-9 and TRBJ2-7; either TRBD1 or TRBD2 may supply D (5 bases each). Germline CDR1 and CDR2: SEHNR and FQNEAQ (reference sequence). This CDR3 has 15 amino acids. CDR3 residues: CSSSLAPQGSDEQYF. CDR3 DNA: TGTTCCAGCAGCTTAGCGCCCCAGGGTTCCGACGAGCAGTACTTC. Supplemented by reference TRBV7-9 and TRBJ2-7, the full variable domain reads DTGVSQNPRHKITKRGQNVTFRCDPISEHNRLYWYRQTLGQGPEFLTYFQNEAQLEKSRLLSDRFSAERPKGSFSTLEIQRTEQGDSAMYLCSSSLAPQGSDEQYFGPGTRLTVT.

This clone was seen more than once but under ten times. The chain joins TRBV2 to TRBJ2-1, with TRBD2 as a possible D gene (6 bases). Germline-derived CDR1 and CDR2 are SNHLY and FYNNEI. Trimming took off 6 bases at V and 0 bases at J, with 12 bases between the two ends. The CDR3 is 15 residues long. CDR3 sequence reads: CASSPLANSYNEQFF. CDR3 nucleotides: TGTGCCAGCAGCCCCCTAGCGAACTCCTACAATGAGCAGTTCTTC.

This chain links TRBV28 with TRBJ1-5, with D tentatively TRBD1 (6 bases). The CDR3 spans 16 residues. V gave up 6 bases and J gave up 6 bases, with 21 bases separating them. In germline, CDR1 is MDHEN, CDR2 SYDVKM. In DNA form, the CDR3 reads TGTGCCAGCAGCCGCTTTGAGTTCCGAGGGGGTCAGCCCCAGCATTTT. This codes for CASSRFEFRGGQPQHF.

This clone was seen a single time. The gene calls are TRBV28 and TRBJ2-1; D not certain. CDR3 length: 18 amino acids. CDR1 is MDHEN and CDR2 is SYDVKM in the germline V gene. Trimming cost V 5 bases and J 0 bases, with 20 bases left between them. The CDR3 loop is CASSPRSLRRRSYNEQFF. Written as DNA, the CDR3 is TGTGCCAGCAGTCCCCGAAGCCTCAGGCGCCGCTCCTACAATGAGCAGTTCTTC.